This T cell receptor (beta chain) came from a study of CD39 and CD103 CD8 tumor-infiltrating T cells. About the study: Repertoire comparisons were shown for four patients, including a melanoma patient. Study-level findings and limits: DP CD8 TILs appeared more oligoclonal than DN and SP CD8 TILs and blood memory CD8 T cells. DN TIL clonotypes largely overlapped peripheral memory CD8 repertoires, unlike DP.

Trimming left V 0 bases short and J 7 bases short, with 12 bases between. Germline assignment: CDR1 SEHNR and CDR2 FQNEAQ (reference sequence). CDR3 length: 15 amino acids. DNA input per subset was about 10,000 to 100,000 sorted cells. Repertoires were generated with immunoSEQ multiplex PCR, while TCRdb's copy carries only in-frame clones and drops some. This sample has about 17,000 clones, with around nine tenths found just once. Remarks on this clone: Its antigen remains unidentified.

This receptor was obtained from a human donor with head and neck squamous cell carcinoma. V and J are TRBV7-9 and TRBJ1-4, with no clear D. Sequencing was done on a sample of CD8+ T cells sorted from blood. Regarding subset: total memory CD8 T cells (CD45RA-CCR7+/-) from blood or uninvolved lymph node. Here the CDR3 reads CASSLAGGEGEKLFF. DNA for the CDR3: TGTGCCAGCAGCTTAGCAGGTGGCGAGGGTGAAAAACTGTTTTTT.